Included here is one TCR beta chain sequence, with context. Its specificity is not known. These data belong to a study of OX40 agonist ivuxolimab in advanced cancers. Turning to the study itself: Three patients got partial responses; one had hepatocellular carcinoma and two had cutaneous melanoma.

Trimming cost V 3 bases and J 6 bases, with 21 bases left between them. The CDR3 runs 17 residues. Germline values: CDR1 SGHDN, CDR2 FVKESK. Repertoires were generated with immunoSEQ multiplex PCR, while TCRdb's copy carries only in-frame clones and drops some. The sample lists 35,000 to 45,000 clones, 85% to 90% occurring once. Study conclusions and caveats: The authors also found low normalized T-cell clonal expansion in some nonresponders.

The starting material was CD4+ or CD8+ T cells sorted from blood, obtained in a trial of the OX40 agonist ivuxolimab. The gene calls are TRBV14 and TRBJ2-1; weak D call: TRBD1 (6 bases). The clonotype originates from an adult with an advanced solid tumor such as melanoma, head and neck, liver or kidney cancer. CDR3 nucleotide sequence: TGTGCCAGCAGCCATCGGCAGGGGATATCTCTTGGCAATGAGCAGTTCTTC. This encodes CASSHRQGISLGNEQFF.